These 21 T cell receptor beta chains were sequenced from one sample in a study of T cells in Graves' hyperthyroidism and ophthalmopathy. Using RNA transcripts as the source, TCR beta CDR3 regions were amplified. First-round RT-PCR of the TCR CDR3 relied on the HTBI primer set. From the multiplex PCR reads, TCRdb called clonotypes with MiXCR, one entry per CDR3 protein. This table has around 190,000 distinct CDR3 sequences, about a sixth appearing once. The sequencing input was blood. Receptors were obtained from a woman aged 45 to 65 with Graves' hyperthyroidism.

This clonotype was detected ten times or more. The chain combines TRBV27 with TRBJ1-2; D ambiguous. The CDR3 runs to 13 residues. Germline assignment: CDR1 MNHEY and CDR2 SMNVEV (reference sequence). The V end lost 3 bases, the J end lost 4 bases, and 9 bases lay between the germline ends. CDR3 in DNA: TGTGCCAGCAGTTTCAGGTCCGGCTATGGCTACACCTTC. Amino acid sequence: CASSFRSGYGYTF.

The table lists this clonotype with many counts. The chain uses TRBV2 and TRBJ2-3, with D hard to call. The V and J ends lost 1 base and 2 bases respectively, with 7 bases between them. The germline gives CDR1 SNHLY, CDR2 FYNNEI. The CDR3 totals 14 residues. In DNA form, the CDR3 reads TGTGCCAGCAGTGAAGACTCCTTCACAGATACGCAGTATTTT. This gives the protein CASSEDSFTDTQYF.

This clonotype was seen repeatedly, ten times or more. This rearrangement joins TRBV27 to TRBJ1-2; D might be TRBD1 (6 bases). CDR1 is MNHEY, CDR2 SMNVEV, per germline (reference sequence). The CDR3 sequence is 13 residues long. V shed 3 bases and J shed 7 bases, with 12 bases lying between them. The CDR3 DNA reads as TGTGCCAGCAGTTTTGCGGGGGCGCTTGGCTACACCTTC. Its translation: CASSFAGALGYTF.

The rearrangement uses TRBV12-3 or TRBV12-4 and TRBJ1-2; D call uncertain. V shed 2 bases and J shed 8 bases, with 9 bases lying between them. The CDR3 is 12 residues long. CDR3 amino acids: CASSLRLPGYTF. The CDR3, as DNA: TGTGCCAGCAGTTTACGTCTGCCCGGCTACACCTTC.

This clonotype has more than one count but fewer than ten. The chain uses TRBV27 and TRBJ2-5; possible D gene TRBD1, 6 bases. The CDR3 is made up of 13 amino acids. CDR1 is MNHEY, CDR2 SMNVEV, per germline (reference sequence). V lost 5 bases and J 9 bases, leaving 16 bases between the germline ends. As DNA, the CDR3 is TGTGCCAGCAGTGCCGGGACATTGTCGGCCCAGTACTTC. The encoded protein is CASSAGTLSAQYF.

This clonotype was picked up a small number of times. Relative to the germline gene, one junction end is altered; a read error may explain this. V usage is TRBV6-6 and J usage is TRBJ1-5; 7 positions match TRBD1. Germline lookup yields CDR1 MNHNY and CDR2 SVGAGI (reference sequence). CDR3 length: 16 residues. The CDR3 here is CASSHSRQGGGQPQHF. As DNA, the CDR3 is TGTGCCAGCAGTCACTCGAGGCAGGGGGGAGGGCAGCCCCAGCATTTT.

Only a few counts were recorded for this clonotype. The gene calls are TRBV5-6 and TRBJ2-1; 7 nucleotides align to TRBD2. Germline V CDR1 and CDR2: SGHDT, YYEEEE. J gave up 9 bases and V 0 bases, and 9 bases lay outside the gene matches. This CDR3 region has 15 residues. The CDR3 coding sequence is TGTGCCAGCAGCTTGGTGTCTAGCGGACGGGGTGAGCAGTTCTTC. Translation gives CASSLVSSGRGEQFF.

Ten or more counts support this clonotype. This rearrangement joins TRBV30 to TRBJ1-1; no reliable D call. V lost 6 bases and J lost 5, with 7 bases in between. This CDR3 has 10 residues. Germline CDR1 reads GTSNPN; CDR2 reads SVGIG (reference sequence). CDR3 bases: TGTGCCTGTCTGAGAACTGAAGCTTTCTTT. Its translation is CACLRTEAFF. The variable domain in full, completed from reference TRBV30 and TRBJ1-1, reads SQTIHQWPATLVQPVGSPLSLECTVEGTSNPNLYWYRQAAGRGLQLLFYSVGIGQISSEVPQNLSASRPQDRQFILSSKKLLLSDSGFYLCACLRTEAFFGQGTRLTVV.

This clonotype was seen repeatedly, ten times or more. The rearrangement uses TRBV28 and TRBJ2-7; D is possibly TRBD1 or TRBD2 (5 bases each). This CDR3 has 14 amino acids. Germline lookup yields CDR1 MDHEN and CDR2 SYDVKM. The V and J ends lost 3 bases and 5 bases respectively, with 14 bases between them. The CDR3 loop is CASSFQVRGHEQYF. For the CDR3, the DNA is TGTGCCAGCAGTTTTCAGGTCCGGGGACACGAGCAGTACTTC.

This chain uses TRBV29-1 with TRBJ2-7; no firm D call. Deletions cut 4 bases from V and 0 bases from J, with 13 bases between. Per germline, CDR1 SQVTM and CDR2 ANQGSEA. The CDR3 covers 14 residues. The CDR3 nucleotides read TGCAGCGTTGTTGTCTGGAGTAGCTCCTACGAGCAGTACTTC. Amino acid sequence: CSVVVWSSSYEQYF.

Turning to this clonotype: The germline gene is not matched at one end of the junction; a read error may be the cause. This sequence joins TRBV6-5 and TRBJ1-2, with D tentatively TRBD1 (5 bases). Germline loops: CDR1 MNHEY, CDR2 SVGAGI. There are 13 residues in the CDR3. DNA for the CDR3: TGTGCCTGCAGTTCATCACAGGAACGTGGCTACACCTTC. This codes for CACSSSQERGYTF.

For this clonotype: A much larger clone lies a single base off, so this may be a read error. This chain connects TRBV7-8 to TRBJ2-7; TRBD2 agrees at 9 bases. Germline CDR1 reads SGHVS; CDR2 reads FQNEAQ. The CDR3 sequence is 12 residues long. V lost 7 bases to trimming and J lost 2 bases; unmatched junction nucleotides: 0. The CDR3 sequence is CASTSGTYEQYF. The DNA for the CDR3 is TGTGCCAGCACTAGCGGGACCTACGAGCAGTACTTC.

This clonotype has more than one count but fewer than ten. CDR3 nucleotide sequence: TGCAGTGCCGGTAGGCGAACTGAAGCTTTCTTT. Translation gives CSAGRRTEAFF. The J gene is TRBJ1-1, the V gene TRBV20-1; no definite D call. This CDR3 spans 11 amino acids. Germline V gene data show CDR1 as DFQATT and CDR2 as SNEGSKA (reference sequence). V gave up 6 bases and J gave up 5 bases, with 10 bases separating them.

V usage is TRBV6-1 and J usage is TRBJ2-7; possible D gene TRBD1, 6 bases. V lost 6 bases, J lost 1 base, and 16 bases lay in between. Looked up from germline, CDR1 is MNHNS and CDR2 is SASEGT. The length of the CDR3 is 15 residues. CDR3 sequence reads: CASSDYGTPSYEQYF. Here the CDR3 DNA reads TGTGCCAGCAGCGATTACGGGACACCTTCCTACGAGCAGTACTTC.

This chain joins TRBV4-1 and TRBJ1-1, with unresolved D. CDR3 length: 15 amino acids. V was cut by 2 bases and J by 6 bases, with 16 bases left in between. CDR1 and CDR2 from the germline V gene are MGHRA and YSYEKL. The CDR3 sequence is CASSQMYLTEPEAFF. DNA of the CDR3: TGCGCCAGCAGCCAAATGTATCTGACTGAACCTGAAGCTTTCTTT.

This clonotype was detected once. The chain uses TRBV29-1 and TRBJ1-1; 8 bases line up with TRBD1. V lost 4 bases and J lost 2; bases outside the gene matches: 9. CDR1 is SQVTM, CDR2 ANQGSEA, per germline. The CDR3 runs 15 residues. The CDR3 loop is CSVVGVDRANTEAFF. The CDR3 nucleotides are TGCAGCGTTGTGGGGGTGGACAGGGCTAACACTGAAGCTTTCTTT.

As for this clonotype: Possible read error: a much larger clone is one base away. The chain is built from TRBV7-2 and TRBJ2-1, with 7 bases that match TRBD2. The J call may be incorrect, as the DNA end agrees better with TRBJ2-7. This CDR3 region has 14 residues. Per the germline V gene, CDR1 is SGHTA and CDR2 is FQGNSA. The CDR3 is CARGLGSSYNEQYF. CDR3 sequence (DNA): TGTGCCAGAGGACTAGGGAGCTCCTACAATGAGCAGTACTTC.

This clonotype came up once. The CDR3 here is CASSTGPGETQYF. The CDR3 DNA reads as TGTGCCAGCAGCACCGGACCGGGGGAGACCCAGTACTTC. The chain employs TRBV13 and TRBJ2-5; D is possibly TRBD2 (5 bases). The CDR3 is 13 residues long. The V gene lost 5 bases and the J gene lost 5 bases, with 12 bases spanning the gap. CDR1 is PRHDT and CDR2 is FYEKMQ in the germline V gene (reference sequence).

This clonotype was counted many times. CDR3 nucleotide sequence: TGTGCCAGCAGCTCACAGGGCATGAACACTGAAGCTTTCTTT. The encoded protein is CASSSQGMNTEAFF. The V and J genes are TRBV7-2 and TRBJ1-1; the D gene is possibly TRBD1 (6 bases). Trimming left V 4 bases short and J 0 bases short, with 9 bases between. The germline CDR1 and CDR2 sequences are SGHTA and FQGNSA. There are 14 residues in the CDR3.

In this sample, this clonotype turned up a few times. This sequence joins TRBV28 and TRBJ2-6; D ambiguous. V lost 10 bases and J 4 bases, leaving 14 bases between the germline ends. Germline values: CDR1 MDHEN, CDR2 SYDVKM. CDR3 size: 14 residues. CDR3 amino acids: CAIKGSGGANVLTF. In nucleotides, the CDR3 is TGTGCCATCAAGGGTTCCGGGGGGGCCAACGTCCTGACTTTC.

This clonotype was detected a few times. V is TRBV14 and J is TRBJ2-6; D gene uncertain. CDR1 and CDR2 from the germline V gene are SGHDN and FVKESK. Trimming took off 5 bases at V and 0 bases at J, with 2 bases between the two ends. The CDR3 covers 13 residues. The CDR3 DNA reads TGTGCCAGCAGCGACTCTGGGGCCAACGTCCTGACTTTC. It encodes CASSDSGANVLTF. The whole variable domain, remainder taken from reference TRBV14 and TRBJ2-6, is EAGVTQFPSHSVIEKGQTVTLRCDPISGHDNLYWYRRVMGKEIKFLLHFVKESKQDESGMPNNRFLAERTGGTYSTLKVQPAELEDSGVYFCASSDSGANVLTFGAGSRLTVL.